This TCR beta chain was recorded in a study of OX40 agonist ivuxolimab in advanced cancers. Study information: In this cohort, patients received ivuxolimab, an agonistic anti-OX40 (CD134) antibody. Patients were roughly 83% male with ages roughly 20 to 90, mean approximately 62. Study-level results: On average, CD8+ T cells had more expanded clones than CD4+.

CDR3 length: 14 amino acids. V was clipped by 8 bases and J by 8 bases, with 19 bases between them. Germline loops: CDR1 SEHNR, CDR2 FQNEAQ (reference sequence). As regards this clone: No antigen is known for it.

Sequencing was performed with immunoSEQ multiplex PCR; in TCRdb, only in-frame clones are kept and a portion is missing. The sample holds around 55,000 clones, approximately 86% seen once. This specimen consisted of CD4+ or CD8+ T cells sorted from blood, obtained in a trial of the OX40 agonist ivuxolimab. The sequence was obtained from an adult with an advanced solid tumor such as melanoma, head and neck, liver or kidney cancer. V and J are TRBV7-9 and TRBJ2-1; D unclear. This CDR3 is CASDHLVNGDEQFF. The CDR3 DNA is TGTGCCAGCGACCACCTAGTAAATGGAGATGAGCAGTTCTTC.